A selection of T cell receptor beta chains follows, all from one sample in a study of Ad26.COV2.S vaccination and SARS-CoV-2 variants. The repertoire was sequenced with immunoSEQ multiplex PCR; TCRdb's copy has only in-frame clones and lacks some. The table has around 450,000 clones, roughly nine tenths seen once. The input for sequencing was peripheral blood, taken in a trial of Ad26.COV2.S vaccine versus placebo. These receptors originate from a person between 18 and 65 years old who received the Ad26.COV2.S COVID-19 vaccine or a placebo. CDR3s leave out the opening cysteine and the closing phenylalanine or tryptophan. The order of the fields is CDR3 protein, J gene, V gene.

CDR3 protein: ASSPAPTGGYEKLF; J gene: TRBJ1-4; V gene: TRBV5-1
CDR3 protein: ASSLTAFPNTEAF; J gene: TRBJ1-1; V gene: TRBV7-3
CDR3 protein: ASSSDSRSY; J gene: TRBJ2-7; V gene: TRBV28
CDR3 protein: ASRRGTSGNNEQF; J gene: TRBJ2-1; V gene: TRBV6-5
CDR3 protein: ASSISPPSLMAGGPGDTQY; J gene: TRBJ2-3; V gene: TRBV19
CDR3 protein: AISELTSSTYEQY; J gene: TRBJ2-7; V gene: TRBV10-3
CDR3 protein: ASSPNSRGLNSPLH; J gene: TRBJ1-6; V gene: TRBV18
CDR3 protein: ASSYRGLTGELF; J gene: TRBJ2-2; V gene: TRBV6-5
CDR3 protein: ASRAGALNEQF; J gene: TRBJ2-1; V gene: TRBV28
CDR3 protein: SVEITYNEQF; J gene: TRBJ2-1; V gene: TRBV29-1
CDR3 protein: ASSLVKDGGNTIY; J gene: TRBJ1-3; V gene: TRBV7-8
CDR3 protein: ASSPGLAGEWSYNEQF; J gene: TRBJ2-1; V gene: TRBV18
CDR3 protein: ATSAPGTSGDNEQF; J gene: TRBJ2-1; V gene: TRBV24-1
CDR3 protein: ASSYKVFEYGYT; J gene: TRBJ1-2; V gene: TRBV6-6
CDR3 protein: ASSGGTYEQY; J gene: TRBJ2-7; V gene: TRBV18
CDR3 protein: ASSLASGQGGLFADTQY; J gene: TRBJ2-3; V gene: TRBV11-2
CDR3 protein: ASSTRADSPLH; J gene: TRBJ1-6; V gene: TRBV19
CDR3 protein: ASSYGRLAGVGETQY; J gene: TRBJ2-5; V gene: TRBV27
CDR3 protein: SVGPQV; J gene: TRBJ2-1; V gene: TRBV29-1
CDR3 protein: ASSQAGTRLSGEQF; J gene: TRBJ2-1; V gene: TRBV3-1/TRBV3-2
CDR3 protein: ASSFGYTQY; J gene: TRBJ2-3; V gene: TRBV12-3/TRBV12-4
CDR3 protein: ASTPGGTSNTEAF; J gene: TRBJ1-1; V gene: TRBV5-1
CDR3 protein: ASRPTLGLPSNQPQH; J gene: TRBJ1-5; V gene: TRBV19
CDR3 protein: ASSYLQLSSYNEQF; J gene: TRBJ2-1; V gene: TRBV28
CDR3 protein: ASSKGQGNEETQY; J gene: TRBJ2-5; V gene: TRBV9
CDR3 protein: ASSLSPSYEQY; J gene: TRBJ2-7; V gene: TRBV27
CDR3 protein: ATSDSGPGGGTEAF; J gene: TRBJ1-1; V gene: TRBV24-1
CDR3 protein: ASSLSQQETQY; J gene: TRBJ2-5; V gene: TRBV11-2
CDR3 protein: ASSQDRGEYQPQH; J gene: TRBJ1-5; V gene: TRBV4-3
CDR3 protein: ASSLGLASQNIQY; J gene: TRBJ2-4; V gene: TRBV7-2
CDR3 protein: ASTGDSGEAF; J gene: TRBJ1-1; V gene: TRBV10-1
CDR3 protein: ASSLGFGEQF; J gene: TRBJ2-1; V gene: TRBV5-1
CDR3 protein: ASSDSRAGGNNPNQPQH; J gene: TRBJ1-5; V gene: TRBV6-4
CDR3 protein: ASSIRQGRQETQY; J gene: TRBJ2-5; V gene: TRBV27
CDR3 protein: SVSGSLGNEQF; J gene: TRBJ2-1; V gene: TRBV29-1
CDR3 protein: ASSYSKGGRDEDRDSSGNTIY; J gene: TRBJ1-3; V gene: TRBV6-7
CDR3 protein: ASSPGVWMTGYNSPLH; J gene: TRBJ1-6; V gene: TRBV18
CDR3 protein: ASSLYPGGNTGELF; J gene: TRBJ2-2; V gene: TRBV27
CDR3 protein: ASSLAAGTNYGYT; J gene: TRBJ1-2; V gene: TRBV5-1
CDR3 protein: ASSLLDREQF; J gene: TRBJ2-1; V gene: TRBV28
CDR3 protein: ASSGDSTDTQY; J gene: TRBJ2-3; V gene: TRBV6-4
CDR3 protein: ASSLDPSNTGELF; J gene: TRBJ2-2; V gene: TRBV7-2
CDR3 protein: ASSKRASPSPLAKNIQY; J gene: TRBJ2-4; V gene: TRBV21-1
CDR3 protein: ASSSATIPYEQY; J gene: TRBJ2-7; V gene: TRBV28
CDR3 protein: ASSIPPGTADPYGYT; J gene: TRBJ1-2; V gene: TRBV19
CDR3 protein: ASSWGGTQETQY; J gene: TRBJ2-5; V gene: TRBV19
CDR3 protein: ASSPRPGGARH; J gene: TRBJ1-5; V gene: TRBV6-5
CDR3 protein: ASSLNPTTSGTKYEQY; J gene: TRBJ2-7; V gene: TRBV7-3